The source of this TCR beta chain is a study of vaccination and CD4 T cells after COVID-19. Whole-study context: The study enrolled six male and four female convalescents, two of whom were Hispanic. The study's findings and limits: With convalescent patients, a median around 86% of reactive clones emerged solely after vaccination.

A single record per CDR3 protein comes from TCRdb applying MiXCR to the PCR reads. This table holds tens of thousands of distinct CDR3 sequences, 45% to 55% found once. A note on this clonotype: Antigen unknown.

Trimming stripped 4 bases from V and 3 bases from J, with 12 bases between. The CDR3 is 14 amino acids. The germline V gene encodes CDR1 SGHTA and CDR2 FQGNSA. This sample comprised CD4+ T cells from blood, obtained before SARS-CoV-2 vaccination. The chain couples TRBV7-2 to TRBJ1-1; the D is unclear. The sequence came from a human donor who had recovered from COVID-19. The CDR3 loop reads CASSWTPGDTEAFF. The DNA for the CDR3 is TGTGCCAGCAGCTGGACGCCCGGGGACACTGAAGCTTTCTTT.